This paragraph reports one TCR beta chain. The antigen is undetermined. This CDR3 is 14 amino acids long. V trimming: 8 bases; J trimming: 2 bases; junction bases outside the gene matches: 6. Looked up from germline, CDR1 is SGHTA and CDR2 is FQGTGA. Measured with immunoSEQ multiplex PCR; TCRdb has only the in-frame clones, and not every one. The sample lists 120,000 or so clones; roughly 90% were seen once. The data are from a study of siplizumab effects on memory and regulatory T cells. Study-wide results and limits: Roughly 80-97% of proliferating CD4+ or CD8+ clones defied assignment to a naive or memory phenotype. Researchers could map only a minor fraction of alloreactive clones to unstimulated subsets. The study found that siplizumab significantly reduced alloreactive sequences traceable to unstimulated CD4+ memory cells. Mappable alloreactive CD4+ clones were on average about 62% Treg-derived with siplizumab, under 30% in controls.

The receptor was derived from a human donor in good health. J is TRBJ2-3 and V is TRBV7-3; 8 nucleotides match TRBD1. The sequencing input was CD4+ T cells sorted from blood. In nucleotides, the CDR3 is TGTGCCAGCCGACAGGGGAGTAACACAGATACGCAGTATTTT. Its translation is CASRQGSNTDTQYF.